The source of this TCR beta chain is a study of spatial heterogeneity in lung cancer. Noted time point: sample taken at primary tumor resection. The germline gives CDR1 SGHTA, CDR2 FQGTGA. Between the trimmed V and J ends, which lost 5 bases and 0 bases, there was a span of 10 bases. The CDR3 length is 14 residues. This clonotype has a count of ten or more. TCRdb reprocessed the 5' RACE reads with MiXCR, giving one entry per CDR3 protein. The data show about 48,000 distinct CDR3 sequences, 5.3% seen once. This sequence originates from a male donor with early-stage non-small cell lung cancer. This sample comprised PBMCs, obtained at surgery. The chain has TRBV7-3 and TRBJ1-1; D is uncertain. CDR3 nucleotides: TGTGCCAGCAGCAAGGACGGGTTGAACACTGAAGCTTTCTTT. It is translated as CASSKDGLNTEAFF. Full variable domain (outside the CDR3, taken from reference TRBV7-3 and TRBJ1-1): GAGVSQTPSNKVTEKGKYVELRCDPISGHTALYWYRQSLGQGPEFLIYFQGTGAADDSGLPNDRFFAVRPEGSVSTLKIQRTERGDSAVYLCASSKDGLNTEAFFGQGTRLTVV.